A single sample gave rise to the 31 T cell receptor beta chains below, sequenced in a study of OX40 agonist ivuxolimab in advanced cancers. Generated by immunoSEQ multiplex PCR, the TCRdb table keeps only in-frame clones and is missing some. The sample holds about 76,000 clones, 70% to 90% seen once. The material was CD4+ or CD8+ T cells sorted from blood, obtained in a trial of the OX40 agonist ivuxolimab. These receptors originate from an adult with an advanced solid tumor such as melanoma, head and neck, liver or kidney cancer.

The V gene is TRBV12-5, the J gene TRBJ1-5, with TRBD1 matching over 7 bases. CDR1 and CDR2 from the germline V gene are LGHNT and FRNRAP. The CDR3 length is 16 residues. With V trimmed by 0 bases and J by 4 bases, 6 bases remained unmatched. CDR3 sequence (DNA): TGTGCTAGTGGTTTGGTACTAGGGGGCTTTAATCAGCCCCAGCATTTT. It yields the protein CASGLVLGGFNQPQHF.

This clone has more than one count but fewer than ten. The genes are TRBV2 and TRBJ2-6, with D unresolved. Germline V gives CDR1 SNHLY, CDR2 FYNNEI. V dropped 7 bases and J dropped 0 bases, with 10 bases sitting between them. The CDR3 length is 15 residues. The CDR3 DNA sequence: TGTGCCAGCACCGACTGGAGCTCTGGGGCCAACGTCCTGACTTTC. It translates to CASTDWSSGANVLTF.

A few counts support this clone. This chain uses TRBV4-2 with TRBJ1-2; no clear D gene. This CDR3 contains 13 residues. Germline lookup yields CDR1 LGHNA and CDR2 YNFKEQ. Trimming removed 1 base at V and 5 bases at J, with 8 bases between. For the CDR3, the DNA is TGTGCCAGCAGCCAAGTCGTGGAATATGGCTACACCTTC. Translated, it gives CASSQVVEYGYTF.

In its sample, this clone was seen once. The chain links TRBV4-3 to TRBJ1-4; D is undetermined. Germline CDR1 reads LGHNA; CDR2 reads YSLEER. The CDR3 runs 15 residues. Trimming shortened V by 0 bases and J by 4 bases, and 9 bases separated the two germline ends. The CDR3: CASSQERPINEKLFF. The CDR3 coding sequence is TGCGCCAGCAGCCAAGAGAGGCCGATTAATGAAAAACTGTTTTTT.

CDR3: CASSVVDRGENIQYF. DNA of the CDR3: TGTGCCAGCAGCGTAGTAGACAGGGGGGAAAACATTCAGTACTTC. The chain links TRBV9 to TRBJ2-4; 9 bases map to TRBD1. The V and J ends lost 0 bases and 5 bases, in that order; junction bases with no gene match: 3. CDR1 is SGDLS, CDR2 YYNGEE, per germline. This CDR3 contains 15 residues.

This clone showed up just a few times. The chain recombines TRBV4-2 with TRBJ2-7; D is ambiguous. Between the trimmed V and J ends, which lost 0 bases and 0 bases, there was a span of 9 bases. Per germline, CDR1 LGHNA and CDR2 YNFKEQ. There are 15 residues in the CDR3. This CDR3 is CASSQDRDTSYEQYF. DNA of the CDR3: TGTGCCAGCAGCCAAGATAGAGACACCTCCTACGAGCAGTACTTC.

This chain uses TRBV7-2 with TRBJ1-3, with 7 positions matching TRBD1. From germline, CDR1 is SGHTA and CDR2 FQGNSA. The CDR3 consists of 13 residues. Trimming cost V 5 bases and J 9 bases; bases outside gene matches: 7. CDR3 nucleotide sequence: TGTGCCAGCAGCCCGGGGACAGTGGGCACCATATATTTT. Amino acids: CASSPGTVGTIYF.

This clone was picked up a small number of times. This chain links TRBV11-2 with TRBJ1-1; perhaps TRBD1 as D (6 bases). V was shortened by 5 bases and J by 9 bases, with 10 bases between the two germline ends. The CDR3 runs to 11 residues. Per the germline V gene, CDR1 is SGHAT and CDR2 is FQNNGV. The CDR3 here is CASSLDSKAFF. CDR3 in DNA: TGTGCCAGCAGCCTGGACAGCAAAGCTTTCTTT.

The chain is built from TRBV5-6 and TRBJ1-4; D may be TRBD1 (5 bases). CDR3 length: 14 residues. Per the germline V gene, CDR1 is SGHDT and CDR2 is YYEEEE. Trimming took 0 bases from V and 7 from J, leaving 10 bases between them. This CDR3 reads CASSLGRAGEKLFF. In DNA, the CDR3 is TGTGCCAGCAGCTTGGGCAGGGCTGGTGAAAAACTGTTTTTT.

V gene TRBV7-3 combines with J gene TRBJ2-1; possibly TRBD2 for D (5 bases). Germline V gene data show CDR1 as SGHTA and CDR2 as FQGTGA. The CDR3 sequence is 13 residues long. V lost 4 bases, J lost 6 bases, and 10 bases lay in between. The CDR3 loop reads CASSSTRGNEQFF. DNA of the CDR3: TGTGCCAGCAGCTCAACCCGGGGCAATGAGCAGTTCTTC. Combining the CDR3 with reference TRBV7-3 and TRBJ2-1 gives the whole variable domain GAGVSQTPSNKVTEKGKYVELRCDPISGHTALYWYRQSLGQGPEFLIYFQGTGAADDSGLPNDRFFAVRPEGSVSTLKIQRTERGDSAVYLCASSSTRGNEQFFGPGTRLTVL.

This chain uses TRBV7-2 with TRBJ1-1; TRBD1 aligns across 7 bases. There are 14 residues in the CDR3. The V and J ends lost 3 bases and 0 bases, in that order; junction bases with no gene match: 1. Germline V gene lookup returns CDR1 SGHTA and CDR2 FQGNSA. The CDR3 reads CASSFGQVNTEAFF. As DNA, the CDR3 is TGTGCCAGCAGCTTTGGACAGGTGAACACTGAAGCTTTCTTT.

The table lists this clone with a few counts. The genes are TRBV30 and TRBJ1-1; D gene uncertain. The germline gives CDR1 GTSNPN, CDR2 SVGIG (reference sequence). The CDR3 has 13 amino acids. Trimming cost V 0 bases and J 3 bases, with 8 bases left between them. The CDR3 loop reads CAWSVEAHTEAFF. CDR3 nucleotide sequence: TGTGCCTGGAGTGTAGAGGCACACACTGAAGCTTTCTTT. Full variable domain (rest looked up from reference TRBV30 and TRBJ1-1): SQTIHQWPATLVQPVGSPLSLECTVEGTSNPNLYWYRQAAGRGLQLLFYSVGIGQISSEVPQNLSASRPQDRQFILSSKKLLLSDSGFYLCAWSVEAHTEAFFGQGTRLTVV.

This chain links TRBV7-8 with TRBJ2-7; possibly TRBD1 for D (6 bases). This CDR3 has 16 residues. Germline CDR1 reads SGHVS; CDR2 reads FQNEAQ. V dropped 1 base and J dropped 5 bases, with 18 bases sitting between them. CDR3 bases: TGTGCCAGCAGCTTAGAGTGGGGCGGCAGGGGCCACGAGCAGTACTTC. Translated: CASSLEWGGRGHEQYF.

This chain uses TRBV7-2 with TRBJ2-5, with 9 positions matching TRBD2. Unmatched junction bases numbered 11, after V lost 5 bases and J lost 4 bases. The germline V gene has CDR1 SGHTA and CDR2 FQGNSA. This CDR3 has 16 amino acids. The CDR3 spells CASSQEPGLARETQYF. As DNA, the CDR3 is TGTGCCAGCAGCCAGGAGCCGGGACTAGCAAGAGAGACCCAGTACTTC.

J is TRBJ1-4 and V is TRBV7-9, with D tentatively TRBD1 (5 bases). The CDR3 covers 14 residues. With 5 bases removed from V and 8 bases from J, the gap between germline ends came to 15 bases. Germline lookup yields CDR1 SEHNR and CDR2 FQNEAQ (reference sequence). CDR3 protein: CASSRGGGGEKLFF. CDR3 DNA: TGTGCCAGCAGCCGAGGCGGGGGAGGGGAAAAACTGTTTTTT.

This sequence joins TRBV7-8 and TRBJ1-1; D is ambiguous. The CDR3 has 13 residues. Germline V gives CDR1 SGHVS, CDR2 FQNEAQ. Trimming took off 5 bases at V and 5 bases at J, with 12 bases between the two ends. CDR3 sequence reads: CASSGLGRTEAFF. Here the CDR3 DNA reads TGTGCCAGCAGCGGGCTCGGGAGGACTGAAGCTTTCTTT.

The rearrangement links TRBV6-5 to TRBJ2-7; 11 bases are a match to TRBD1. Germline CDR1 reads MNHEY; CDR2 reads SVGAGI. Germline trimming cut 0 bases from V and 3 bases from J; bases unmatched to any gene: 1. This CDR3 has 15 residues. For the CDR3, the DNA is TGTGCCAGCAGTTACTCCGGGACAGGGGGCTACGAGCAGTACTTC. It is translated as CASSYSGTGGYEQYF.

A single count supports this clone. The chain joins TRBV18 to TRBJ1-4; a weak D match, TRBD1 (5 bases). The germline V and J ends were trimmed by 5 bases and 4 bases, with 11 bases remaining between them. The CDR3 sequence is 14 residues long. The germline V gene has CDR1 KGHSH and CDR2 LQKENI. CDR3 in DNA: TGTGCCAGCTCAACGGGACTGGGTAATGAAAAACTGTTTTTT. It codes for CASSTGLGNEKLFF.

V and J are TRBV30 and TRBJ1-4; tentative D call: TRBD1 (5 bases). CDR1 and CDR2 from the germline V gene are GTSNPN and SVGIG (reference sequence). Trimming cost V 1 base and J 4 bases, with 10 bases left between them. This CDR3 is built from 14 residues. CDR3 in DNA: TGTGCCTGGAGTGAGGGGCAGGTTAATGAAAAACTGTTTTTT. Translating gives CAWSEGQVNEKLFF. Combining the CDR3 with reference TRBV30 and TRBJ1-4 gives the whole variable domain SQTIHQWPATLVQPVGSPLSLECTVEGTSNPNLYWYRQAAGRGLQLLFYSVGIGQISSEVPQNLSASRPQDRQFILSSKKLLLSDSGFYLCAWSEGQVNEKLFFGSGTQLSVL.

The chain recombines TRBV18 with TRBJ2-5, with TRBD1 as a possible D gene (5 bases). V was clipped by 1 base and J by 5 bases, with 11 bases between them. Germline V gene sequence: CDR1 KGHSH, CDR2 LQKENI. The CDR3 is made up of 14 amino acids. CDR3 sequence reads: CASSPRGTAETQYF. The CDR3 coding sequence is TGTGCCAGCTCACCACGGGGCACGGCGGAGACCCAGTACTTC.

The CDR3 bases are TGTGCCAGCAGCAGGTTAGCACAGACCCAGTACTTC. Translated, it gives CASSRLAQTQYF. This chain links TRBV7-8 with TRBJ2-5; D is unclear. Germline V lookup: CDR1 SGHVS, CDR2 FQNEAQ. The CDR3 totals 12 residues. Trimming took off 5 bases at V and 6 bases at J, with 10 bases between the two ends. The full variable domain, completed using reference TRBV7-8 and TRBJ2-5, is GAGVSQSPRYKVAKRGQDVALRCDPISGHVSLFWYQQALGQGPEFLTYFQNEAQLDKSGLPSDRFFAERPEGSVSTLKIQRTQQEDSAVYLCASSRLAQTQYFGPGTRLLVL.

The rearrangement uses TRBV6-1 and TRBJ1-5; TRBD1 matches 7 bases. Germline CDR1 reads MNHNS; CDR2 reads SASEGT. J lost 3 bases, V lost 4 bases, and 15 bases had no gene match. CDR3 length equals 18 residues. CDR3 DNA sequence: TGTGCCAGCAGTGGCCCTGGACAGGAAGTTTTCCCCAATCAGCCCCAGCATTTT. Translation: CASSGPGQEVFPNQPQHF.

CDR3 sequence (DNA): TGTGCCAGCAGCGAGAACACCGGGGAGCTGTTTTTT. This encodes CASSENTGELFF. The chain combines TRBV13 with TRBJ2-2; D gene ambiguous. Germline V CDR1 and CDR2: PRHDT, FYEKMQ (reference sequence). V lost 5 bases, J lost 1 base, and 2 bases lay in between. The CDR3 has 12 residues.

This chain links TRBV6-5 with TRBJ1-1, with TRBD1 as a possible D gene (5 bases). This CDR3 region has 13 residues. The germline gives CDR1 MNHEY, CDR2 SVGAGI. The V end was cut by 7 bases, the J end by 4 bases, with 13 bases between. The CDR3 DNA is TGTGCCAGCAACGAACAGGAGGGCACTGAAGCTTTCTTT. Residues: CASNEQEGTEAFF.

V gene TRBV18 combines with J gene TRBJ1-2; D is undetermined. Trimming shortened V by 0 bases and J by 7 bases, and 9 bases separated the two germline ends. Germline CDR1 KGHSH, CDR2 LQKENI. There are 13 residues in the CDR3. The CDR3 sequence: CASSPPVYSGYTF. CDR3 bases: TGTGCCAGCTCACCACCGGTGTACTCTGGCTACACCTTC. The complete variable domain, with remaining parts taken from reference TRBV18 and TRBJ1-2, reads NAGVMQNPRHLVRRRGQEARLRCSPMKGHSHVYWYRQLPEEGLKFMVYLQKENIIDESGMPKERFSAEFPKEGPSILRIQQVVRGDSAAYFCASSPPVYSGYTFGSGTRLTVV.

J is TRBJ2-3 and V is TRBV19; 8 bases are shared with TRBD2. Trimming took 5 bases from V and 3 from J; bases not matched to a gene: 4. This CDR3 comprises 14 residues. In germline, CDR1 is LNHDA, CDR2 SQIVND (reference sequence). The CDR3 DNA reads TGTGCCAGTAGTCAGGCTAGCGGGACAGATACGCAGTATTTT. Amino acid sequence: CASSQASGTDTQYF.

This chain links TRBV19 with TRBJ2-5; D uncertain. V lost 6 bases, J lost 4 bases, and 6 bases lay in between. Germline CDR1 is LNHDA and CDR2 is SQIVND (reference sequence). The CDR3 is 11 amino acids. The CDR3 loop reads CASSAGETQYF. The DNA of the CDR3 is TGTGCCAGTAGCGCCGGAGAGACCCAGTACTTC. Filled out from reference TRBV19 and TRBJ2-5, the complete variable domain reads DGGITQSPKYLFRKEGQNVTLSCEQNLNHDAMYWYRQDPGQGLRLIYYSQIVNDFQKGDIAEGYSVSREKKESFPLTVTSAQKNPTAFYLCASSAGETQYFGPGTRLLVL.

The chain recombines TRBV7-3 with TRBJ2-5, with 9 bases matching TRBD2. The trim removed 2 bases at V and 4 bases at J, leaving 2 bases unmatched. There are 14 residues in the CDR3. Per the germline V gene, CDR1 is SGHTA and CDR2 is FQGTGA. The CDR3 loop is CASSLAGGRETQYF. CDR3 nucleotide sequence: TGTGCCAGCAGCTTAGCGGGGGGGCGAGAGACCCAGTACTTC.

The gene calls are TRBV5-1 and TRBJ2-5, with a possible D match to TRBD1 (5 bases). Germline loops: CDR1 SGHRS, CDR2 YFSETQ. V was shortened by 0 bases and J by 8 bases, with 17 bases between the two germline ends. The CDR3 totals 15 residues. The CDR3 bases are TGCGCCAGCAGCTTGGCCGTGGGGCTCCCTAAAACCCAGTACTTC. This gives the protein CASSLAVGLPKTQYF.

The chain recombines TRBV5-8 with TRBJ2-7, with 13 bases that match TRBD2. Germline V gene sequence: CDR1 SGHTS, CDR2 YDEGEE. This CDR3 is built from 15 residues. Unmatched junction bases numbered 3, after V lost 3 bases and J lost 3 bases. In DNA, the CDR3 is TGTGCCAGCAGCTACGGGACTAGCGGGGACTACGAGCAGTACTTC. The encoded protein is CASSYGTSGDYEQYF.

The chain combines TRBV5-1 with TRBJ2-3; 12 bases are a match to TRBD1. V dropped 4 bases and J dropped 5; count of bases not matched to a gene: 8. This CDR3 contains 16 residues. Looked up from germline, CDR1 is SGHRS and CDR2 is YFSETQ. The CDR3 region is CASSLPGTGGVDTQYF. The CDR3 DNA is TGCGCCAGCAGCCTTCCGGGGACAGGGGGCGTAGATACGCAGTATTTT.